The source of this T cell receptor beta chain is a study of molecular identifiers for immune sequencing clone quantification. Germline CDR1 LGHDT, CDR2 YNNKEL (reference sequence). This CDR3 is 15 amino acids long. V lost 1 base to trimming and J lost 1 base, with 8 bases between them. Many counts were recorded for this clonotype. Its antigen is as yet unknown. Study-wide results and caveats: Jurkat TCR RNA that was spiked in from one cell was reportedly detectable among some 980,000 naive cells. Whereas clones above 20 RNA copies held under 1% of naive-cell molecules, they held over 97% of effector molecules.

Listed TCR primers and previously described methods were used for bulk TCR libraries. One entry per CDR3 protein results from TCRdb running MiXCR on the PCR reads. The sample lists 40,000 to 50,000 distinct CDR3 sequences, about a fifth seen once, with approximately 1.1% in the top ten. The authors sorted naive CD8 T cells as CD8+CD4-CCR7+CD45RA+. The sequenced material came from naive CD8+ T cells from blood, with Jurkat cell RNA spiked in. Subset described: FACS-sorted CD8+CD4-CCR7+CD45RA+ naive T cells. The sequence was obtained from a human donor in good health. Some libraries in this study had Jurkat cell RNA spiked in. The J gene is TRBJ2-4, the V gene TRBV3-1, with D possibly TRBD1 on 6 matching bases. For the CDR3, the DNA is TGTGCCAGCAGCCAAGTCGACAGGGCCAAAAACATTCAGTACTTC. It is translated as CASSQVDRAKNIQYF.